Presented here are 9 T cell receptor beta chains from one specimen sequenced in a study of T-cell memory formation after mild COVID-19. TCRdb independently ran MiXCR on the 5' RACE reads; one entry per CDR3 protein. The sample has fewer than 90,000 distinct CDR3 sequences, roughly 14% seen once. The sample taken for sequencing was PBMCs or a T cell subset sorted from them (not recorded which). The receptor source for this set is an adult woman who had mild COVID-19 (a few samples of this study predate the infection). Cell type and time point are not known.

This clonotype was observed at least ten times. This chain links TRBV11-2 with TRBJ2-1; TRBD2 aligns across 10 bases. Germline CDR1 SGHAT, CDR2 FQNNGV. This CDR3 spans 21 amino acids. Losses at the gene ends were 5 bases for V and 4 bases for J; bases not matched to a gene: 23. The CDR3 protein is CASSRHQGGLARRRNYNEQFF. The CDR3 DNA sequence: TGTGCCAGCAGCCGTCACCAAGGGGGACTAGCGAGACGCAGGAATTACAATGAGCAGTTCTTC.

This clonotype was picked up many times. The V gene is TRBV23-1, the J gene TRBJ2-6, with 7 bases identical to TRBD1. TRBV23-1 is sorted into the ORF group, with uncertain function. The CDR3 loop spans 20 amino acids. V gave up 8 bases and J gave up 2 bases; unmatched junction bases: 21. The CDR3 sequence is CASRPTKGQDYVAGANVLTF. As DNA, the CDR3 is TGCGCCAGCCGTCCGACTAAAGGACAGGATTATGTCGCTGGGGCCAACGTCCTGACTTTC.

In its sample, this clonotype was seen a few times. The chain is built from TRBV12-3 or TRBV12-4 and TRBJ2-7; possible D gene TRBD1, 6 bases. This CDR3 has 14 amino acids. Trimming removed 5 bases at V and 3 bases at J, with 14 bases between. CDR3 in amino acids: CASSNLTGIYEQYF. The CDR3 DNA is TGTGCCAGCAGTAATCTTACAGGGATCTACGAGCAGTACTTC.

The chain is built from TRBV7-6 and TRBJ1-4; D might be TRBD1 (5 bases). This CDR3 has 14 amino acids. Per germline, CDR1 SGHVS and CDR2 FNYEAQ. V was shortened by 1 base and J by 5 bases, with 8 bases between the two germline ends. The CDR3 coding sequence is TGTGCCAGCAGCTTAGGGGGGGGAAATGAAAAACTGTTTTTT. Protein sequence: CASSLGGGNEKLFF. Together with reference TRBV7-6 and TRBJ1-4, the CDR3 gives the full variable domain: GAGVSQSPRYKVTKRGQDVALRCDPISGHVSLYWYRQALGQGPEFLTYFNYEAQQDKSGLPNDRFSAERPEGSISTLTIQRTEQRDSAMYRCASSLGGGNEKLFFGSGTQLSVL.

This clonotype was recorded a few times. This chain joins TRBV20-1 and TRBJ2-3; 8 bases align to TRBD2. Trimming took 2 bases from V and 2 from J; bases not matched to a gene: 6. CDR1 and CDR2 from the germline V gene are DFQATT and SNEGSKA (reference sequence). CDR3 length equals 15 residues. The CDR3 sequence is CSARRRGALTDTQYF. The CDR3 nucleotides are TGCAGTGCTAGAAGGCGGGGGGCCCTCACAGATACGCAGTATTTT.

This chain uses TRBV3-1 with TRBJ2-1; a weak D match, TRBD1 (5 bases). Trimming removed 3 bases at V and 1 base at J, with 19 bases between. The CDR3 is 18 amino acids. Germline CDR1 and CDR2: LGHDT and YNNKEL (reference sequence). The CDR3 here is CASSQEIRGEKSYNEQFF. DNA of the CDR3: TGTGCCAGCAGCCAGGAGATAAGGGGCGAGAAGTCCTACAATGAGCAGTTCTTC.

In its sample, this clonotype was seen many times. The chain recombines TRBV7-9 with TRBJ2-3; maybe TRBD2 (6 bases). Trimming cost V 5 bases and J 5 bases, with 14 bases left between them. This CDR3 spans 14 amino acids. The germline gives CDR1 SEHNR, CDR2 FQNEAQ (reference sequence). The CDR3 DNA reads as TGTGCCAGCAGCCTTCCGCGGGATGTAGATACGCAGTATTTT. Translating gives CASSLPRDVDTQYF.

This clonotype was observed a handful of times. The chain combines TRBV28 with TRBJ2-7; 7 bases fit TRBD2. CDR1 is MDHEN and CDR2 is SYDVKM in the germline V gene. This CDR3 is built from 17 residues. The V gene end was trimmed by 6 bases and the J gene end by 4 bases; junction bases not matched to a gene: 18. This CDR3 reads CASRSSPGGRAGYEQYF. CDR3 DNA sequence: TGTGCCAGCAGGTCGTCCCCCGGAGGGAGGGCGGGGTACGAGCAGTACTTC.

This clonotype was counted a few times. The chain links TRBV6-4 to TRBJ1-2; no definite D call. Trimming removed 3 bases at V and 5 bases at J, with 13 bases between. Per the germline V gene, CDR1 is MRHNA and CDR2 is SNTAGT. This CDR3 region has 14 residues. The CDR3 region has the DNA TGTGCCAGCAGTGAAGGGCAGGAAGGATATGGCTACACCTTC. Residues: CASSEGQEGYGYTF.